This TCR beta chain came from a study of radiation and T cells in renal cell carcinoma. Regarding the study as a whole: From baseline, blood top tumor clonotypes peaked at 2 weeks post-radiation.

Time point noted: baseline pretreatment blood. Regarding treatment: 15 Gy SBRT to primary tumor, nephrectomy 4 weeks later. Serial blood draws occurred at baseline and 2 and 4 weeks post-SBRT. This renal cell carcinoma was of the clear cell type. V shed 6 bases and J shed 7 bases, with 13 bases lying between them. From germline, CDR1 is SGHNT and CDR2 YENEEA. The CDR3 extends over 14 amino acids. Profiling relied on immunoSEQ multiplex PCR, and the TCRdb table lists in-frame clones only, not all of them. Of about 150,000 clones listed, 88% were seen once; the top ten hold roughly 4%. With regard to this clone: Its target is not known.

This clonotype originated in a woman in her 70s with renal cell carcinoma. V is TRBV11-3 and J is TRBJ1-6; possible D gene TRBD1, 6 bases. The specimen was blood, collected from a patient whose treatment included radiotherapy and nephrectomy. The DNA of the CDR3 is TGTGCCAGCAGTTTTACAGGGCAAAATTCACCCCTCCACTTT. It encodes CASSFTGQNSPLHF.